The 26 T cell receptor beta chains below all came from one sample that was sequenced in a study of pediatric ulcerative colitis. Using immunoSEQ multiplex PCR, the repertoire was profiled, and TCRdb retains in-frame clones only, with some absent. The sample lists over 5,000 clones, around 92% occurring once. The source material was blood. The receptors come from a girl aged 10-17 years who was a control in a study of pediatric ulcerative colitis.

The chain recombines TRBV30 with TRBJ2-4; TRBD2 is a possible D gene (5 bases). The germline V and J ends were trimmed by 0 bases and 8 bases, with 17 bases remaining between them. This CDR3 region has 15 residues. CDR1 GTSNPN and CDR2 SVGIG come from the germline V gene (reference sequence). Written as DNA, the CDR3 is TGTGCCTGGAGTGTAGCTCTTACCTCCGGGGACATTCAGTACTTC. This encodes CAWSVALTSGDIQYF.

The chain joins TRBV5-1 to TRBJ2-5; D is perhaps TRBD1 (6 bases). Germline V gives CDR1 SGHRS, CDR2 YFSETQ. Trimming took off 3 bases at V and 7 bases at J, with 19 bases between the two ends. This CDR3 spans 15 amino acids. CDR3 region: CASSSNTNREGTQYF. In DNA, the CDR3 is TGCGCCAGCAGCTCCAATACTAACAGGGAAGGGACCCAGTACTTC.

The chain links TRBV4-2 to TRBJ2-3; TRBD2 is a possible D gene (7 bases). Germline CDR1 and CDR2: LGHNA and YNFKEQ. This CDR3 region has 16 residues. The V end lost 3 bases, the J end lost 7 bases, and 20 bases lay between the germline ends. CDR3 bases: TGTGCCAGCAGCCACGCTCAGGGGACTACGGGATATACGCAGTATTTT. It codes for CASSHAQGTTGYTQYF.

The genes are TRBV6-5 and TRBJ1-4, with 9 bases that match TRBD1. J was trimmed by 3 bases and V by 4 bases; bases with no gene match: 6. This CDR3 region has 16 residues. Germline values: CDR1 MNHEY, CDR2 SVGAGI. The CDR3: CASSFMGQGSNEKLFF. The CDR3, as DNA: TGTGCCAGCAGTTTCATGGGACAGGGCTCTAATGAAAAACTGTTTTTT.

This chain joins TRBV6-5 and TRBJ1-2; D is possibly TRBD1 (5 bases). The ends were cut back, 0 bases at V and 8 bases at J, with 10 bases in the middle. The CDR3 runs to 13 residues. Germline CDR1 MNHEY, CDR2 SVGAGI. CDR3 residues: CASSYSTGAGYTF. CDR3 sequence (DNA): TGTGCCAGCAGTTACTCGACCGGGGCGGGCTACACCTTC.

V is TRBV4-3 and J is TRBJ1-1; maybe TRBD1 (5 bases). Germline values: CDR1 LGHNA, CDR2 YSLEER. The CDR3 sequence is 16 residues long. The V end lost 3 bases, the J end lost 0 bases, and 14 bases lay between the germline ends. CDR3 bases: TGCGCCAGCAGCCACCTCCTTGGGGGGTTGAACACTGAAGCTTTCTTT. Its protein is CASSHLLGGLNTEAFF.

This chain uses TRBV29-1 with TRBJ2-3, with D hard to call. Germline CDR1 is SQVTM and CDR2 is ANQGSEA. The CDR3 runs 12 residues. Between the trimmed V and J ends, which lost 5 bases and 6 bases, there was a span of 12 bases. CDR3 in DNA: TGCAGCGTTAGGTCCGCCCGGGATACGCAGTATTTT. Amino acids: CSVRSARDTQYF.

In its sample, this clone was seen once. V usage is TRBV11-3 and J usage is TRBJ2-3, with 7 positions matching TRBD2. CDR1 and CDR2 from the germline V gene are SGHNT and YENEEA. V lost 6 bases and J lost 5; bases outside the gene matches: 5. CDR3 length equals 13 residues. The CDR3 DNA reads as TGTGCCAGCAGTCTGTTAGCGGGAGATACGCAGTATTTT. This translates into CASSLLAGDTQYF. The full variable domain, completed using reference TRBV11-3 and TRBJ2-3, is EAGVVQSPRYKIIEKKQPVAFWCNPISGHNTLYWYLQNLGQGPELLIRYENEEAVDDSQLPKDRFSAERLKGVDSTLKIQPAELGDSAVYLCASSLLAGDTQYFGPGTRLTVL.

A remark on this clone: The junction shows a germline mismatch at one end, possibly a read error. This sequence joins TRBV7-7 and TRBJ2-5, with D maybe TRBD1 (6 bases). This CDR3 comprises 13 residues. Germline CDR1 and CDR2: SSHAT and FNYEAQ (reference sequence). The CDR3 nucleotides read TGTGCTAGCAGCCCCGGACAGCAAGAGACCCAGTACTTC. It codes for CASSPGQQETQYF.

The V gene is TRBV6-1, the J gene TRBJ2-6; 9 bases fit TRBD1. Looked up from germline, CDR1 is MNHNS and CDR2 is SASEGT. The V segment lost 3 bases and the J segment 4 bases; nucleotides outside the gene matches: 10. The CDR3 has 18 residues. The CDR3 here is CASSDPPGTGFGANVLTF. In DNA, the CDR3 is TGTGCCAGCAGTGATCCCCCTGGGACAGGGTTCGGGGCCAACGTCCTGACTTTC.

CDR3 sequence: CASSRLPDRGYTEAFF. The CDR3 nucleotides are TGCGCCAGCAGCCGACTACCGGACAGGGGGTACACTGAAGCTTTCTTT. V gene TRBV4-1 combines with J gene TRBJ1-1; 10 nucleotides match TRBD1. Germline trimming cut 4 bases from V and 3 bases from J; bases unmatched to any gene: 8. The CDR3 extends over 16 amino acids. Germline loops: CDR1 MGHRA, CDR2 YSYEKL.

The chain is built from TRBV15 and TRBJ2-4; D gene ambiguous. The CDR3 covers 13 residues. The germline V gene has CDR1 LNHNV and CDR2 YYDKDF (reference sequence). V dropped 3 bases and J dropped 1 base, with 4 bases sitting between them. CDR3 nucleotides: TGTGCCACCAGCAGTAAGGCCAAAAACATTCAGTACTTC. Translating gives CATSSKAKNIQYF.

The rearrangement uses TRBV2 and TRBJ2-5; 9 bases map to TRBD1. Trimming cost V 7 bases and J 5 bases; bases outside gene matches: 8. The CDR3 sequence is 14 residues long. Germline-derived CDR1 and CDR2 are SNHLY and FYNNEI. The CDR3 region is CASTWDRVGETQYF. The CDR3 nucleotides read TGTGCCAGCACCTGGGACAGGGTGGGGGAGACCCAGTACTTC. Supplemented by reference TRBV2 and TRBJ2-5, the full variable domain reads EPEVTQTPSHQVTQMGQEVILRCVPISNHLYFYWYRQILGQKVEFLVSFYNNEISEKSEIFDDQFSVERPDGSNFTLKIRSTKLEDSAMYFCASTWDRVGETQYFGPGTRLLVL.

The V gene is TRBV19, the J gene TRBJ2-1; D call uncertain. CDR1 and CDR2 from the germline V gene are LNHDA and SQIVND (reference sequence). Trimming removed 1 base at V and 2 bases at J, with 12 bases between. The CDR3 has 16 amino acids. CDR3 nucleotides: TGTGCCAGTAGTATAGGGTCCAGCCGCGCCTACAATGAGCAGTTCTTC. Its protein is CASSIGSSRAYNEQFF. The full variable domain, completed using reference TRBV19 and TRBJ2-1, is DGGITQSPKYLFRKEGQNVTLSCEQNLNHDAMYWYRQDPGQGLRLIYYSQIVNDFQKGDIAEGYSVSREKKESFPLTVTSAQKNPTAFYLCASSIGSSRAYNEQFFGPGTRLTVL.

The genes are TRBV10-3 and TRBJ2-7; 8 bases fit TRBD1. Germline V gene lookup returns CDR1 ENHRY and CDR2 SYGVKD. V shed 6 bases and J 1 base; nucleotides not matched to a gene: 8. The CDR3 contains 15 residues. The CDR3 sequence: CAISPGQGYSYEQYF. CDR3 nucleotide sequence: TGTGCCATCAGCCCCGGACAGGGCTATTCCTACGAGCAGTACTTC.

This clone has only one observation. The chain employs TRBV28 and TRBJ2-4; D gene uncertain. Per germline, CDR1 MDHEN and CDR2 SYDVKM. V lost 2 bases to trimming and J lost 0 bases, with 5 bases between them. This CDR3 spans 14 amino acids. In DNA form, the CDR3 reads TGTGCCAGCAGTTTACGTCTAGCCAAAAACATTCAGTACTTC. Residues: CASSLRLAKNIQYF.

The chain recombines TRBV6-1 with TRBJ2-5, with 9 positions matching TRBD2. Unmatched junction bases numbered 5, after V lost 1 base and J lost 5 bases. From germline, CDR1 is MNHNS and CDR2 SASEGT. The CDR3 spans 15 residues. The CDR3 spells CASSEGGRDWETQYF. In DNA form, the CDR3 reads TGTGCCAGCAGTGAAGGCGGGAGGGACTGGGAGACCCAGTACTTC.

The V gene is TRBV6-5, the J gene TRBJ2-2; 9 bases map to TRBD2. Trimming removed 0 bases from V and 5 bases from J; junction bases left unmatched: 4. The CDR3 consists of 16 residues. Germline V gene lookup returns CDR1 MNHEY and CDR2 SVGAGI. The CDR3 DNA reads TGTGCCAGCAGTTACTCGCGGGGGGGAGGAACCGGGGAGCTGTTTTTT. Protein sequence: CASSYSRGGGTGELFF.

This chain joins TRBV5-1 and TRBJ2-7, with 9 nucleotides matching TRBD1. The CDR3 is 15 amino acids. V shed 6 bases and J 3 bases; nucleotides not matched to a gene: 10. From germline, CDR1 is SGHRS and CDR2 YFSETQ. The CDR3 DNA reads TGCGCCAGCACCGAGGGACAGGGTAAATACTACGAGCAGTACTTC. Residues: CASTEGQGKYYEQYF.

The chain carries TRBV7-8 and TRBJ2-3; TRBD1 matches at 9 bases. Germline CDR1 reads SGHVS; CDR2 reads FQNEAQ. The ends lost 3 bases at V and 2 bases at J; junction bases unmatched: 6. The CDR3 has 16 amino acids. The CDR3 DNA reads TGTGCCAGCAGCTTGATTGGGACAGGGAACACAGATACGCAGTATTTT. It codes for CASSLIGTGNTDTQYF. The full variable domain, rest sourced from reference TRBV7-8 and TRBJ2-3, is GAGVSQSPRYKVAKRGQDVALRCDPISGHVSLFWYQQALGQGPEFLTYFQNEAQLDKSGLPSDRFFAERPEGSVSTLKIQRTQQEDSAVYLCASSLIGTGNTDTQYFGPGTRLTVL.

The CDR3 sequence: CASSLGFGGRRTGELFF. CDR3 coding DNA: TGTGCCAGCAGCTTAGGGTTCGGGGGGCGGAGGACCGGGGAGCTGTTTTTT. The chain joins TRBV11-3 to TRBJ2-2; possible D gene TRBD2, 7 bases. Trimming took 1 base from V and 5 from J, leaving 17 bases between them. In germline, CDR1 is SGHNT, CDR2 YENEEA. CDR3 length: 17 amino acids.

J is TRBJ1-1 and V is TRBV5-1; tentative D call: TRBD1 (5 bases). Germline-derived CDR1 and CDR2 are SGHRS and YFSETQ. V was clipped by 4 bases and J by 6 bases, with 16 bases between them. The CDR3 has 14 residues. The CDR3 nucleotides are TGCGCCAGCAGCGGAGGCGGGACTACGGCTGAAGCTTTCTTT. Amino acid sequence: CASSGGGTTAEAFF.

The gene calls are TRBV19 and TRBJ1-5, with D unresolved. The germline V and J ends were trimmed by 7 bases and 4 bases, with 17 bases remaining between them. Looked up from germline, CDR1 is LNHDA and CDR2 is SQIVND (reference sequence). The CDR3 consists of 15 residues. The CDR3 DNA sequence: TGTGCCAGTATCGGTCCAAATTTCCTGAATCAGCCCCAGCATTTT. This gives the protein CASIGPNFLNQPQHF.

This clone appeared once. This rearrangement joins TRBV5-1 to TRBJ2-5; the match to TRBD2 covers 13 bases. The CDR3 has 17 residues. The V segment lost 2 bases and the J segment 5 bases; nucleotides outside the gene matches: 9. Germline CDR1 SGHRS, CDR2 YFSETQ. The CDR3 region is CASSLLAGGELRETQYF. In DNA form, the CDR3 reads TGCGCCAGCAGCTTACTAGCGGGAGGGGAATTAAGGGAGACCCAGTACTTC.

The chain combines TRBV10-3 with TRBJ1-1, with a possible D match to TRBD1 (5 bases). Germline assignment: CDR1 ENHRY and CDR2 SYGVKD. This CDR3 is built from 15 residues. The V and J ends lost 2 bases and 1 base respectively, with 11 bases between them. The CDR3 DNA is TGTGCCATCAGTGAGCCAGGACATTCGAACACTGAAGCTTTCTTT. Its translation: CAISEPGHSNTEAFF.

The rearrangement uses TRBV9 and TRBJ2-3; D possibly corresponds to TRBD2 (6 bases). V was cut by 2 bases and J by 5 bases, with 21 bases left in between. The germline CDR1 and CDR2 sequences are SGDLS and YYNGEE. This CDR3 region has 17 residues. CDR3 sequence reads: CASSVTGAGPGRDTQYF. The CDR3 nucleotides are TGTGCCAGCAGCGTTACAGGAGCGGGCCCTGGGAGAGATACGCAGTATTTT. Looking up the rest from reference TRBV9 and TRBJ2-3 gives the full variable domain: DSGVTQTPKHLITATGQRVTLRCSPRSGDLSVYWYQQSLDQGLQFLIQYYNGEERAKGNILERFSAQQFPDLHSELNLSSLELGDSALYFCASSVTGAGPGRDTQYFGPGTRLTVL.